This section outlines one T cell receptor (beta chain) sequence together with its context. Its cognate antigen has yet to be identified. It has no much larger one-base neighbor in the sample; base qualities were not kept. The method was 5' RACE. Sequencing was carried out with an Illumina HiSeq 2500. A second PCR of roughly 6 to 12 cycles was performed with a sample-barcoded 5' primer and a J-beta primer mix. A unique molecular identifier was introduced onto each TCR beta cDNA molecule by a template-switch 5' adaptor carrying 12 random nucleotides. At least 2.5 million CDR3-containing paired-end reads were obtained from each sample. First-strand cDNA was synthesized from all RNA with the Mint cDNA synthesis kit, primed by a TRBC-specific oligonucleotide. Following uracil-DNA glycosylase treatment, all cDNA underwent a first 18-cycle PCR with the universal primers M1SS and BC2_uni_R. The original pipeline was this. Normalization of each sample was performed by random selection of 1 million high-quality reads, each carrying a distinct molecular identifier. Instead of being binned into consensus sequences, reads that shared molecular identifiers were thrown out. MiTCR, run with a Q25 quality threshold and the strictest error-elimination algorithm, handled CDR3 identification, clonotype clustering and error correction. Lower-bound total TCR beta diversity was estimated with a nonparametric unseen species model using Euler transformation. TCRdb reprocessing: public reads trimmed at Q25 with fastp, clones called with MiXCR, in-frame beta chains kept. Rows merge per CDR3 protein into single entries with the most common DNA and genes. The V and J calls were not made by the authors but by TCRdb's processing. Counted in this sample were some 1.5 million distinct CDR3 sequences; roughly 30% of them appeared once. 7.7% of the sample is in the top ten clones.

The approximately 39 donors, aged about 6 to 95 years, were systemically healthy Caucasian individuals from Russia. About 10 milliliters of peripheral blood were collected from each donor into EDTA-treated Vacutainer tubes. Ficoll-Paque density-gradient centrifugation was used to isolate PBMCs, with at least 6.5 million per sample. Trizol reagent was used to extract total RNA from PBMCs, with at least 6 micrograms per sample. For every donor, an aliquot of PBMCs went through flow cytometry to measure the percentages of naive CD45RAhigh/CD27high T cells. This record comes from a study of blood T cells in healthy people across ages (dated by TCRdb to between 2015 and 2016). With regard to the full study: In model experiments, template switching captured roughly one uniquely barcoded TCR beta cDNA molecule for every two T cells. To avoid experimental bias, donors of different ages were distributed randomly across sequencing lanes. Donors were grouped into four age groups: young (average roughly 17 years), middle-aged (39), aged (62) and long-lived (less than 85). Using deep sequencing normalized with unique cDNA molecular identifiers, the study measured how TCR beta repertoire diversity changes with age. For two donors (one aged 18 to 30 and one aged 80 or older), the study analyzed two additional independent replicas of 1 million unique cDNA reads from the same blood draw.

What the study reported, not specific to this receptor: Bulk unsorted PBMC profiling prevented conclusive comparison of naive and antigen-experienced compartments. Compared with the aged group, more naive CD4+ T cells, fewer expanded clones and increased TCR diversity were shown by the long-lived group, suggesting age selection. Because donor CMV infection status was unknown, age-related changes in expanded clonotypes were potentially confounded. Estimates of total diversity based on one million sequenced T cells were considered lower bounds and underestimates. As age increased, observed TCR beta diversity per million T cells dropped in a roughly linear way, and a significant reduction was already evident by age 40. A strong correlation was found between observed TCR beta diversity and the percentage of naive T cells measured by flow cytometry.

The CDR3 covers 16 residues, taking in both the cysteine and the phenylalanine. This entry keeps only the CDR3 DNA: 48 bases, framed from base 1. Reading the germline V gene gives CDR1 LGHNT and CDR2 FRNRAP. V and J are trimmed by 7 bases and 1 base, and the gene matches miss 7 bases of the junction. The sample was blood. The clonotype originates from a woman in her 30s in good health. The rearrangement combines TRBV12-5 with TRBJ1-5, with TRBD1 identical over 10 junction bases. Here is the DNA: TGTGCTAGTGAAACCGGGACAGGGGCAAGCAATCAGCCCCAGCATTTT. This encodes CASETGTGASNQPQHF.